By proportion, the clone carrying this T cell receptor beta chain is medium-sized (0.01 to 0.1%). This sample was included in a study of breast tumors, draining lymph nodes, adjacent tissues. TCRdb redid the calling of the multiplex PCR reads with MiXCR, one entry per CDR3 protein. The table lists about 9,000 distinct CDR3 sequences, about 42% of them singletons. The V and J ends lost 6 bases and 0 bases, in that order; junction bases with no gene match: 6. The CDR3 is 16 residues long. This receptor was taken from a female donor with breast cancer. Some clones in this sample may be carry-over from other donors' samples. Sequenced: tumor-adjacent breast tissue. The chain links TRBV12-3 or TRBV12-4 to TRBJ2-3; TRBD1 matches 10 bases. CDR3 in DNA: TGTGCCAGCAGCCGACAGGGGGCGCTTAGCACAGATACGCAGTATTTT. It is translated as CASSRQGALSTDTQYF.